Listed here are 24 T cell receptor beta chains from one sample, sequenced in a study of radiation and T cells in renal cell carcinoma. Time point noted: baseline pretreatment blood. Treatment in this sample: 15 Gy SBRT to primary tumor, nephrectomy 4 weeks later. The method was immunoSEQ multiplex PCR; TCRdb's version includes in-frame clones alone and lacks a portion of them. The sample includes around 94,000 clones, 65% to 90% of them seen just once. The specimen comprised blood, sampled from a patient whose treatment included radiotherapy and nephrectomy. The receptors originated from a man aged 45-65 years with renal cell carcinoma.

V gene TRBV15 combines with J gene TRBJ1-4; no clear D. This CDR3 has 15 residues. The germline gives CDR1 LNHNV, CDR2 YYDKDF (reference sequence). Trimming removed 2 bases at V and 9 bases at J, with 16 bases between. The CDR3 here is CATSRSDRLTQKLFF. CDR3 DNA: TGTGCCACCAGCAGATCAGACCGACTTACCCAAAAACTGTTTTTT.

The genes are TRBV6-1 and TRBJ2-4; a possible D gene is TRBD1 (6 bases). CDR1 and CDR2 from the germline V gene are MNHNS and SASEGT. Between the trimmed V and J ends, which lost 2 bases and 9 bases, there was a span of 11 bases. The CDR3 covers 13 residues. The CDR3, as DNA: TGTGCCAGCAGTGAAACGAGGGGGAGCATTCAGTACTTC. It encodes CASSETRGSIQYF.

The chain couples TRBV6-5 to TRBJ2-3; D is undetermined. The V and J ends lost 2 bases and 2 bases respectively, with 5 bases between them. The CDR3 covers 13 residues. Germline CDR1 is MNHEY and CDR2 is SVGAGI. The CDR3 sequence is CASSYGDTDTQYF. For the CDR3, the DNA is TGTGCCAGCAGTTACGGGGACACAGATACGCAGTATTTT.

This clone was picked up one time. The chain joins TRBV10-3 to TRBJ1-1; D remains ambiguous. This CDR3 is built from 13 residues. V was shortened by 7 bases and J by 1 base, with 10 bases between the two germline ends. Germline assignment: CDR1 ENHRY and CDR2 SYGVKD. The CDR3 region has the DNA TGTGCCATCATGGGAGTTGAGAACACTGAAGCTTTCTTT. It is translated as CAIMGVENTEAFF.

The genes are TRBV7-2 and TRBJ2-7; weak D call: TRBD2 (6 bases). CDR3 size: 14 residues. Germline V lookup: CDR1 SGHTA, CDR2 FQGNSA. Trimming stripped 7 bases from V and 4 bases from J, with 17 bases between. DNA of the CDR3: TGTGCCAGCACCTTGGGACGGGAGACTTACGAGCAGTACTTC. It codes for CASTLGRETYEQYF.

This clone has just one count. The rearrangement links TRBV6-1 to TRBJ2-3; the match to TRBD1 covers 7 bases. V lost 6 bases and J lost 2; bases outside the gene matches: 5. CDR1 is MNHNS, CDR2 SASEGT, per germline. The CDR3 consists of 14 residues. The DNA for the CDR3 is TGTGCCAGCAGGACAGGACAGGACACAGATACGCAGTATTTT. Translated: CASRTGQDTDTQYF.

About this clone itself: One end of the junction does not line up with germline, which may come from a read error. The chain links TRBV7-7 to TRBJ2-5; D is possibly TRBD2 (6 bases). Germline CDR1 is SSHAT and CDR2 is FNYEAQ (reference sequence). The CDR3 contains 15 residues. CDR3 sequence reads: CASSLGGREGETQYF. The CDR3 nucleotides are TGTGCTAGCAGCTTAGGAGGGCGGGAAGGAGAGACCCAGTACTTC.

The rearrangement links TRBV30 to TRBJ1-2; 10 bases align to TRBD1. Germline assignment: CDR1 GTSNPN and CDR2 SVGIG (reference sequence). The CDR3 length is 12 residues. J gave up 7 bases and V 5 bases, and 4 bases lay outside the gene matches. The CDR3 sequence is CAWARDRGGYTF. The CDR3 nucleotides are TGTGCCTGGGCCCGGGACAGGGGTGGCTACACCTTC.

The chain has TRBV11-3 and TRBJ2-7, with D possibly matching TRBD1 (5 bases). Trimming stripped 1 base from V and 1 base from J, with 8 bases between. The V gene's germline CDR1 is SGHNT and CDR2 YENEEA. This CDR3 has 14 residues. DNA of the CDR3: TGTGCCAGCAGCTTAGGACAGTCTTCCTACGAGCAGTACTTC. It encodes CASSLGQSSYEQYF. The full variable domain, with the rest looked up from reference TRBV11-3 and TRBJ2-7, is EAGVVQSPRYKIIEKKQPVAFWCNPISGHNTLYWYLQNLGQGPELLIRYENEEAVDDSQLPKDRFSAERLKGVDSTLKIQPAELGDSAVYLCASSLGQSSYEQYFGPGTRLTVT.

The V call is TRBV5-4, the J call TRBJ2-7, with D possibly matching TRBD2 (5 bases). This CDR3 has 15 amino acids. Between the trimmed V and J ends, which lost 4 bases and 2 bases, there was a span of 16 bases. CDR1 is SGHNT, CDR2 YYREEE, per germline (reference sequence). The CDR3 DNA is TGTGCCAGCAGCCCTCCGGGGTCGCTGACCTACGAGCAGTACTTC. Translating gives CASSPPGSLTYEQYF.

The CDR3 coding sequence is TGTGCCAGTTCATCCACCGGGGAGCTGTTTTTT. Amino acids: CASSSTGELFF. The chain links TRBV19 to TRBJ2-2; D is undetermined. The CDR3 has 11 residues. The V end was cut by 8 bases, the J end by 4 bases, with 5 bases between. Per germline, CDR1 LNHDA and CDR2 SQIVND (reference sequence).

CDR3 loop: CASSELGGAVNEQYF. DNA of the CDR3: TGTGCCAGCAGTGAATTGGGGGGCGCTGTCAACGAGCAGTACTTC. The rearrangement links TRBV2 to TRBJ2-7, with D possibly being TRBD1 or TRBD2 (6 bases each). The CDR3 contains 15 residues. Germline CDR1 is SNHLY and CDR2 is FYNNEI. V lost 2 bases and J 5 bases, leaving 16 bases between the germline ends.

The chain links TRBV27 to TRBJ2-5; the D is unclear. The length of the CDR3 is 12 residues. Trimming removed 2 bases at V and 0 bases at J, with 1 base between. Per the germline V gene, CDR1 is MNHEY and CDR2 is SMNVEV (reference sequence). CDR3 amino acids: CASSLDQETQYF. DNA for the CDR3: TGTGCCAGCAGTTTAGACCAAGAGACCCAGTACTTC.

The chain recombines TRBV5-1 with TRBJ2-7; no reliable D call. V lost 4 bases to trimming and J lost 3 bases, with 5 bases between them. The CDR3 consists of 11 residues. The germline gives CDR1 SGHRS, CDR2 YFSETQ. The CDR3 DNA sequence: TGCGCCAGCAGCAACTACTACGAGCAGTACTTC. This sequence encodes CASSNYYEQYF.

The V and J genes are TRBV2 and TRBJ1-5; no clear D gene. V was cut by 1 base and J by 1 base, with 5 bases left in between. The germline V gene has CDR1 SNHLY and CDR2 FYNNEI. CDR3 length: 14 amino acids. For the CDR3, the DNA is TGTGCCAGCAGTGAAGTTGTGAGCAATCAGCCCCAGCATTTT. Residues: CASSEVVSNQPQHF.

The chain carries TRBV7-9 and TRBJ2-3; 15 bases align to TRBD2. V dropped 4 bases and J dropped 6; count of bases not matched to a gene: 2. Germline V gene data show CDR1 as SEHNR and CDR2 as FQNEAQ (reference sequence). CDR3 length: 15 amino acids. CDR3 sequence reads: CASSSGLAGGDTQYF. The CDR3 nucleotides read TGTGCCAGCAGCTCCGGACTAGCGGGAGGGGATACGCAGTATTTT.

The chain links TRBV7-8 to TRBJ1-5, with D perhaps matching TRBD1 (6 bases). CDR3 length equals 15 residues. Trimming removed 4 bases at V and 4 bases at J, with 14 bases between. Germline values: CDR1 SGHVS, CDR2 FQNEAQ. The CDR3 reads CASSSGAGKNQPQHF. The CDR3 DNA reads TGTGCCAGCAGCTCAGGGGCGGGGAAGAATCAGCCCCAGCATTTT.

J is TRBJ2-1 and V is TRBV13; 7 bases map to TRBD2. V lost 5 bases and J lost 7; bases outside the gene matches: 11. The germline V gene encodes CDR1 PRHDT and CDR2 FYEKMQ (reference sequence). The CDR3 is made up of 15 amino acids. Here the CDR3 DNA reads TGTGCCAGCAGCCCGTGGGAGGGTGGGTATAATGAGCAGTTCTTC. The encoded protein is CASSPWEGGYNEQFF.

In DNA form, the CDR3 reads TGTGCCAGCAGCTTGCCGGACTCTGGAAACACCATATATTTT. It specifies CASSLPDSGNTIYF. This chain joins TRBV5-4 and TRBJ1-3; no clear D. Germline V gene sequence: CDR1 SGHNT, CDR2 YYREEE (reference sequence). This CDR3 is 14 amino acids long. Deletions cut 1 base from V and 0 bases from J, with 5 bases between. Complete variable domain (other parts from reference TRBV5-4 and TRBJ1-3): ETGVTQSPTHLIKTRGQQVTLRCSSQSGHNTVSWYQQALGQGPQFIFQYYREEENGRGNFPPRFSGLQFPNYSSELNVNALELDDSALYLCASSLPDSGNTIYFGEGSWLTVV.

About this clone: This sample also contains other DNA sequences that code for the same CDR3. The chain joins TRBV5-1 to TRBJ2-1; D gene ambiguous. The CDR3 length is 13 residues. Trimming removed 3 bases from V and 0 bases from J, with 4 bases in between. Germline V gene data show CDR1 as SGHRS and CDR2 as YFSETQ. The CDR3 loop reads CASSSSSYNEQFF. The CDR3 bases are TGCGCCAGCAGCTCGAGCTCCTACAATGAGCAGTTCTTC. Full variable domain (remainder filled in from reference TRBV5-1 and TRBJ2-1): KAGVTQTPRYLIKTRGQQVTLSCSPISGHRSVSWYQQTPGQGLQFLFEYFSETQRNKGNFPGRFSGRQFSNSRSEMNVSTLELGDSALYLCASSSSSYNEQFFGPGTRLTVL.

This chain links TRBV7-9 with TRBJ1-2; D remains unclear. Germline CDR1 reads SEHNR; CDR2 reads FQNEAQ (reference sequence). There are 17 residues in the CDR3. V was trimmed by 1 base and J by 13 bases, leaving 28 bases between them. The DNA for the CDR3 is TGTGCCAGCAGCTTAGTTTTGAGTTCTACTGGGTCGGGCAGTTGCACCTTC. It translates to CASSLVLSSTGSGSCTF.

V gene TRBV5-1 combines with J gene TRBJ1-1; D uncertain. The germline V and J ends were trimmed by 2 bases and 8 bases, with 10 bases remaining between them. Germline V gene lookup returns CDR1 SGHRS and CDR2 YFSETQ. There are 12 residues in the CDR3. The CDR3 nucleotides read TGCGCCAGCAGCTTCTTAGGGAGGGAAGCTTTCTTT. Amino acid sequence: CASSFLGREAFF.

The chain joins TRBV2 to TRBJ1-5, with 7 bases aligning to TRBD1. The CDR3 sequence is 14 residues long. With 4 bases clipped from V and 6 bases from J, the junction kept 6 bases outside the gene matches. The germline V gene encodes CDR1 SNHLY and CDR2 FYNNEI. DNA of the CDR3: TGTGCCAGCAGTGTGAGGGGGCAGGGTCAGCCCCAGCATTTT. Translation gives CASSVRGQGQPQHF.

The chain uses TRBV6-1 and TRBJ1-4; no clear D. CDR1 and CDR2 from the germline V gene are MNHNS and SASEGT. The CDR3 is 14 amino acids. V was shortened by 3 bases and J by 6 bases, with 11 bases between the two germline ends. The CDR3 bases are TGTGCCAGCAGTGATATGACGGGATATGAAAAACTGTTTTTT. Translated: CASSDMTGYEKLFF.